The text below deals with one T cell receptor beta chain. Its antigen remains unidentified. TCRdb's table, derived via immunoSEQ multiplex PCR, lists solely in-frame clones and lacks some. The table has tens of thousands of clones, roughly nine tenths seen once; the top ten hold around 23%. The data belong to a study of chemoradiotherapy in HPV16-positive cancers. Overall study: Functional T-cell assays on a couple of HPV16-positive patients' cells defined candidate HPV-specific clones and common TCR motifs.

Overall study findings and caveats: HPV-responsive T-cell expansion during chemoradiotherapy was linked to improved recurrence-free survival in HPV16-positive patients. Only a couple of HPV16-positive patients supplied the functional HPV-specificity definition.

The source is a human donor with HPV-associated anogenital cancer. The sequenced sample was blood, obtained from a patient who underwent chemoradiotherapy.

CDR3 in amino acids: CASSPDRVYQPQHF. The CDR3, as DNA: TGTGCCAGCAGTCCCGACAGGGTGTATCAGCCCCAGCATTTT. The J gene is TRBJ1-5, the V gene TRBV6-5; TRBD1 matches at 7 bases. This CDR3 region has 14 residues. V shed 5 bases, J shed 5 bases, and the junction held 6 bases outside the gene matches. From germline, CDR1 is MNHEY and CDR2 SVGAGI.